This T cell receptor beta chain was profiled in a study of blood T cell repertoires in COVID-19. Study context: Italy, Spain and the United States were the sources of the convalescent and acute COVID-19 samples. The cDNA or gDNA used as material had been derived from T cells, B-cell-depleted T cells, or PBMCs.

V was clipped by 7 bases and J by 3 bases; unmatched bases: 10. CDR1 and CDR2 from the germline V gene are SQVTM and ANQGSEA. This CDR3 is 14 amino acids long. Under the authors' procedure: From reference gene primer amplification, estimates of nucleated cell counts were derived. Measured with immunoSEQ multiplex PCR; TCRdb has only the in-frame clones, and not every one. The D gene and trimming were derived from the DNA, and the V and J assignments and clone size from that table. Among 150,000 to 200,000 clones, roughly 82% were seen once, and the ten largest hold 5.2%. The rearrangement joins TRBV29-1 to TRBJ2-3, with 7 bases matching TRBD2. Specimen: peripheral blood. This clonotype was obtained from a woman aged 30 to 39 with acute or convalescent COVID-19. The chain's CDR3 is CSANGAGVTDTQYF. The CDR3 coding sequence is TGCAGCGCGAATGGGGCGGGAGTAACAGATACGCAGTATTTT.